The clone carrying this TCR beta chain was detected many times. This entry is derived from a study of type 1 regulatory T cells. Study summary: An in vitro protocol generated T-allo10, a Tr1-enriched, alloantigen-specific CD4 T cell product.

The length of the CDR3 is 13 residues. V gave up 10 bases and J gave up 5 bases; unmatched junction bases: 7. TCRdb called the reads again in MiXCR, with one record for every CDR3 protein. The sample yields approximately 20,000 distinct CDR3 sequences, roughly 10% seen once. Sequenced sample: CD4+ T cells, either the whole sample or a sorted fraction (not recorded which). The genes are TRBV12-3 or TRBV12-4 and TRBJ2-1; 8 nucleotides align to TRBD2. This sequence originates from a human donor in good health. DNA of the CDR3: TGTGCCACAAGAGCGGGAGCTAACAATGAGCAGTTCTTC. Encoded protein: CATRAGANNEQFF.